These 16 T cell receptor beta chains originate from one sample sequenced in a study of OX40 agonist ivuxolimab in advanced cancers. Produced via immunoSEQ multiplex PCR; TCRdb's table is partial and in-frame only. Of 70,000 to 100,000 clones listed, approximately 80% are singletons. The sample in question was CD4+ or CD8+ T cells sorted from blood, obtained in a trial of the OX40 agonist ivuxolimab. The receptor source for this set is an adult with an advanced solid tumor such as melanoma, head and neck, liver or kidney cancer.

This clone turned up a few times. The chain couples TRBV28 to TRBJ1-3; no firm D call. Germline CDR1 is MDHEN and CDR2 is SYDVKM. Trimming took off 8 bases at V and 0 bases at J, with 14 bases between the two ends. The CDR3 is 15 residues long. CDR3 amino acids: CASQIGANSGNTIYF. The CDR3 region has the DNA TGTGCCAGCCAAATAGGTGCTAACTCTGGAAACACCATATATTTT.

The rearrangement uses TRBV27 and TRBJ2-1, with D perhaps TRBD1 (6 bases). This CDR3 has 17 amino acids. Germline CDR1 reads MNHEY; CDR2 reads SMNVEV (reference sequence). V lost 7 bases and J lost 0, with 19 bases in between. Here the CDR3 DNA reads TGTGCCAGCACCCAAACAGGGTTCGCCTTCTCCTACAATGAGCAGTTCTTC. Its translation: CASTQTGFAFSYNEQFF.

The rearrangement uses TRBV5-8 and TRBJ2-4; no firm D call. Germline V lookup: CDR1 SGHTS, CDR2 YDEGEE. Trimming took off 7 bases at V and 13 bases at J, with 15 bases between the two ends. The CDR3 length is 11 residues. The CDR3 nucleotides are TGTGCCAGCGGGCTCAGGAATGACCAGTACTTC. It encodes CASGLRNDQYF.

The gene calls are TRBV6-6 and TRBJ2-7, with TRBD1 matching 8 bases. The V gene end was trimmed by 5 bases and the J gene end by 6 bases; junction bases not matched to a gene: 6. The CDR3 sequence is 13 residues long. Germline values: CDR1 MNHNY, CDR2 SVGAGI (reference sequence). The CDR3 DNA sequence: TGTGCCAGCAGTCCCAGGGGGCGCAGCGAGCAGTACGTC. It codes for CASSPRGRSEQYV.

The chain has TRBV7-8 and TRBJ2-2, with D perhaps assigned TRBD1 or TRBD2 (5 bases each). This CDR3 comprises 16 residues. The V end was cut by 2 bases, the J end by 0 bases, with 10 bases between. Germline CDR1 SGHVS, CDR2 FQNEAQ. CDR3 nucleotides: TGTGCCAGCAGCTTAAGGGACCGTCCGAACACCGGGGAGCTGTTTTTT. Its protein is CASSLRDRPNTGELFF.

V and J are TRBV2 and TRBJ2-3, with D perhaps matching TRBD2 (6 bases). This CDR3 contains 14 residues. Per germline, CDR1 SNHLY and CDR2 FYNNEI. The germline V and J ends were trimmed by 4 bases and 3 bases, with 11 bases remaining between them. CDR3 coding DNA: TGTGCCAGCAGTGTACGGCTAGCGACAGATACGCAGTATTTT. Amino acids: CASSVRLATDTQYF.

This clone was recorded once. CDR3 bases: TGTGCCAGTAGTATAGGATGGGGGCTGGCTACAGATACGCAGTATTTT. Amino acids: CASSIGWGLATDTQYF. The chain links TRBV19 to TRBJ2-3, with D perhaps matching TRBD1 (6 bases). The CDR3 has 16 amino acids. Germline assignment: CDR1 LNHDA and CDR2 SQIVND (reference sequence). Trimming removed 1 base at V and 3 bases at J, with 14 bases between.

This rearrangement joins TRBV15 to TRBJ2-3; D ambiguous. The V end was cut by 0 bases, the J end by 3 bases, with 19 bases between. This CDR3 comprises 18 residues. Germline V CDR1 and CDR2: LNHNV, YYDKDF (reference sequence). CDR3 amino acids: CATSRDSPLFRSTDTQYF. Written as DNA, the CDR3 is TGTGCCACCAGCAGAGATTCGCCCCTATTCCGCTCTACAGATACGCAGTATTTT.

J is TRBJ1-2 and V is TRBV9; no reliable D call. CDR3 length: 16 amino acids. Germline V lookup: CDR1 SGDLS, CDR2 YYNGEE. The V and J ends lost 0 bases and 0 bases respectively, with 12 bases between them. The DNA of the CDR3 is TGTGCCAGCAGCGTAGCCTCGGGTCACGCTAACTATGGCTACACCTTC. Its translation: CASSVASGHANYGYTF.

The chain uses TRBV2 and TRBJ1-2, with D hard to call. Looked up from germline, CDR1 is SNHLY and CDR2 is FYNNEI. The CDR3 contains 13 residues. Between the trimmed V and J ends, which lost 6 bases and 7 bases, there was a span of 15 bases. DNA for the CDR3: TGTGCCAGCAGGGAGGGAAAGGTAGCTGGCTACACCTTC. Its translation is CASREGKVAGYTF.

This rearrangement joins TRBV7-2 to TRBJ1-1; the D is unclear. The CDR3 consists of 13 residues. V gave up 5 bases and J gave up 4 bases, with 11 bases separating them. CDR1 and CDR2 from the germline V gene are SGHTA and FQGNSA. CDR3 in amino acids: CASSPSEGTEAFF. CDR3 nucleotide sequence: TGTGCCAGCAGCCCTTCTGAGGGCACTGAAGCTTTCTTT.

V gene TRBV6-5 combines with J gene TRBJ2-7; a possible D gene is TRBD1 (5 bases). V was clipped by 0 bases and J by 3 bases, with 9 bases between them. CDR1 and CDR2 (germline): MNHEY, SVGAGI. The CDR3 loop spans 14 amino acids. CDR3 residues: CASSYSQVNYEQYF. The CDR3 nucleotides read TGTGCCAGCAGTTACTCACAGGTAAACTACGAGCAGTACTTC.

The chain uses TRBV27 and TRBJ2-6; 8 positions match TRBD1. Germline-derived CDR1 and CDR2 are MNHEY and SMNVEV (reference sequence). Germline trimming cut 8 bases from V and 2 bases from J; bases unmatched to any gene: 8. The CDR3 has 16 amino acids. The CDR3 protein is CASSPTTGAGANVLTF. For the CDR3, the DNA is TGTGCCAGCTCCCCTACGACAGGGGCTGGGGCCAACGTCCTGACTTTC. The entire variable domain, with the rest obtained from reference TRBV27 and TRBJ2-6, is as follows: EAQVTQNPRYLITVTGKKLTVTCSQNMNHEYMSWYRQDPGLGLRQIYYSMNVEVTDKGDVPEGYKVSRKEKRNFPLILESPSPNQTSLYFCASSPTTGAGANVLTFGAGSRLTVL.

V usage is TRBV29-1 and J usage is TRBJ2-3, with 9 bases lining up with TRBD1. The CDR3 contains 18 residues. The J segment lost 4 bases and the V segment lost 5 bases, leaving 19 bases of the junction unmatched. Germline-derived CDR1 and CDR2 are SQVTM and ANQGSEA. CDR3 nucleotides: TGCAGCGTTTCCACCCTCTATTTACGGACAGGGGAGGCAGATACGCAGTATTTT. This codes for CSVSTLYLRTGEADTQYF.

The V and J genes are TRBV10-1 and TRBJ2-2; unclear D gene. V was shortened by 0 bases and J by 6 bases, with 8 bases between the two germline ends. Germline CDR1 is WNHNN and CDR2 is SYGVQD (reference sequence). The CDR3 runs 14 residues. Written as DNA, the CDR3 is TGCGCCAGCAGTGAGTCCCAGATAGCCGGGGAGCTGTTTTTT. Protein: CASSESQIAGELFF.

The V and J genes are TRBV28 and TRBJ1-2; 7 bases map to TRBD1. V gave up 7 bases and J gave up 6 bases; unmatched junction bases: 5. The CDR3 extends over 12 amino acids. From germline, CDR1 is MDHEN and CDR2 SYDVKM. CDR3 bases: TGTGCCAGCACCCCGACAGGGAATGGCTACACCTTC. It encodes CASTPTGNGYTF.